Below, 29 T cell receptor beta chains from the same sample are listed, as sequenced in a study of shared clonotypes between healthy human individuals. Some clones are missing from TCRdb's copy, which holds only in-frame ones; the method was immunoSEQ multiplex PCR. The sample contains about 1.5 million clones, roughly 97% of which appear only once. Sequences were obtained from naive CD4+ T cells sorted from blood. Described subset: CD45RA+ positively selected. These receptors were obtained from a man aged 25 to 45 in good health.

The genes are TRBV7-9 and TRBJ2-7; the match to TRBD1 covers 7 bases. The CDR3 runs to 14 residues. CDR1 is SEHNR, CDR2 FQNEAQ, per germline (reference sequence). The V and J ends lost 4 bases and 3 bases, in that order; junction bases with no gene match: 6. CDR3 in DNA: TGTGCCAGCAGCTCAGGGAACAGGGGCTACGAGCAGTACTTC. Its protein product is CASSSGNRGYEQYF.

This clone was observed once. The chain employs TRBV9 and TRBJ2-1, with TRBD2 matching 8 bases. The CDR3 has 17 residues. CDR1 is SGDLS and CDR2 is YYNGEE in the germline V gene. V shed 0 bases, J shed 8 bases, and the junction held 13 bases outside the gene matches. CDR3 nucleotide sequence: TGTGCCAGCAGCGTAGGGGTCGGGAGGGCCCTCGGAGATGAGCAGTTCTTC. Its protein product is CASSVGVGRALGDEQFF.

About this clone: Other DNA sequences in this specimen translate into the identical CDR3. The chain couples TRBV10-2 to TRBJ2-3; D gene ambiguous. This CDR3 is built from 10 residues. Trimming cost V 9 bases and J 1 base, with 2 bases left between them. Per the germline V gene, CDR1 is WSHSY and CDR2 is SAAADI. CDR3 residues: CASGTDTQYF. The CDR3 region has the DNA TGCGCCAGTGGCACAGATACGCAGTATTTT.

The chain links TRBV2 to TRBJ2-1, with D possibly TRBD1 on 6 matching bases. V was cut by 4 bases and J by 5 bases, with 15 bases left in between. From germline, CDR1 is SNHLY and CDR2 FYNNEI. This CDR3 region has 15 residues. In DNA, the CDR3 is TGTGCCAGCAGTGTGAGGGGGTTGGGACACAATGAGCAGTTCTTC. Translation: CASSVRGLGHNEQFF.

The V gene is TRBV10-3, the J gene TRBJ1-5; D may be TRBD1 (5 bases). Germline V gene data show CDR1 as ENHRY and CDR2 as SYGVKD. The CDR3 totals 20 residues. V lost 8 bases, J lost 0 bases, and 29 bases lay in between. The CDR3 region is CAIFTSPGHPESYSNQPQHF. For the CDR3, the DNA is TGTGCCATCTTTACCAGCCCCGGACACCCGGAGAGCTATAGCAATCAGCCCCAGCATTTT.

The chain combines TRBV19 with TRBJ1-4; 7 bases line up with TRBD1. Germline assignment: CDR1 LNHDA and CDR2 SQIVND (reference sequence). Trimming at V came to 2 bases and at J to 7 bases, leaving 1 base not matched to a gene. This CDR3 spans 13 amino acids. The CDR3 coding sequence is TGTGCCAGTAGTATACCAGGGGGTGAAAAACTGTTTTTT. Translation gives CASSIPGGEKLFF.

The rearrangement uses TRBV5-1 and TRBJ2-7; the D is unclear. Trimming removed 1 base at V and 0 bases at J, with 23 bases between. Germline V gene sequence: CDR1 SGHRS, CDR2 YFSETQ. The CDR3 length is 19 residues. The CDR3 sequence is CASSLFSVVGIGGSYEQYF. In DNA form, the CDR3 reads TGCGCCAGCAGCTTGTTTAGTGTTGTGGGGATAGGCGGCTCCTACGAGCAGTACTTC.

CDR3 in amino acids: CASSYRPQGSGQYF. CDR3 bases: TGTGCCAGCAGCTACCGACCACAGGGCTCGGGGCAGTACTTC. This chain joins TRBV7-8 and TRBJ2-7; TRBD1 might be the D (6 bases). Germline V gene lookup returns CDR1 SGHVS and CDR2 FQNEAQ. This CDR3 is built from 14 residues. Trimming left V 4 bases short and J 9 bases short, with 19 bases between.

Here the CDR3 DNA reads TGTGCCAGCCGAGCCTACGTACTAGCGGGAGAGGTTGGCTACGAGCAGTACTTC. Residues: CASRAYVLAGEVGYEQYF. The chain has TRBV27 and TRBJ2-7; TRBD2 aligns across 11 bases. J gave up 3 bases and V 8 bases, and 18 bases lay outside the gene matches. CDR3 length: 18 amino acids. Germline CDR1 reads MNHEY; CDR2 reads SMNVEV (reference sequence).

The V call is TRBV7-3, the J call TRBJ2-5, with D perhaps TRBD1 or TRBD2 (5 bases each). CDR3 length: 17 residues. Germline V gene sequence: CDR1 SGHTA, CDR2 FQGTGA. Trimming took off 0 bases at V and 1 base at J, with 15 bases between the two ends. Written as DNA, the CDR3 is TGTGCCAGCAGCTTAACGTCCGCAGGGACCGGCCAAGAGACCCAGTACTTC. This sequence encodes CASSLTSAGTGQETQYF.

This chain links TRBV7-3 with TRBJ1-1, with 11 bases lining up with TRBD1. Per the germline V gene, CDR1 is SGHTA and CDR2 is FQGTGA. The CDR3 runs to 15 residues. Trimming took 4 bases from V and 5 from J; bases not matched to a gene: 6. CDR3 region: CASSSGTGGLTEAFF. The CDR3 bases are TGTGCCAGCAGCTCGGGGACAGGGGGTTTGACTGAAGCTTTCTTT.

CDR3 protein: CASSLAILTVYEQYF. The CDR3 DNA reads TGTGCCAGCAGCTTGGCAATCCTGACCGTCTACGAGCAGTACTTC. The chain couples TRBV5-6 to TRBJ2-7; D gene uncertain. V shed 0 bases and J shed 3 bases, with 13 bases lying between them. CDR1 and CDR2 from the germline V gene are SGHDT and YYEEEE. The CDR3 runs to 15 residues.

This clone was seen a handful of times. This chain joins TRBV27 and TRBJ2-3, with TRBD2 identical over 10 bases. V trimming: 3 bases; J trimming: 2 bases; junction bases outside the gene matches: 5. From germline, CDR1 is MNHEY and CDR2 SMNVEV (reference sequence). This CDR3 has 16 amino acids. CDR3 DNA: TGTGCCAGCAGTTTGACCGGGACTAGCGACACAGATACGCAGTATTTT. Protein: CASSLTGTSDTDTQYF.

This clone was recorded only once. The chain carries TRBV7-2 and TRBJ1-1, with D unclear. Trimming removed 1 base from V and 5 bases from J, with 11 bases in between. The CDR3 loop spans 14 amino acids. Germline V gene data show CDR1 as SGHTA and CDR2 as FQGNSA. CDR3 sequence reads: CASSLVEWGTEAFF. The CDR3 nucleotides read TGTGCCAGCAGCTTAGTGGAATGGGGTACTGAAGCTTTCTTT.

The rearrangement links TRBV9 to TRBJ2-2; 9 nucleotides align to TRBD1. The CDR3 length is 15 residues. The junction had 4 bases not matched to a gene; V was cut back by 3 bases and J by 4 bases. CDR1 SGDLS and CDR2 YYNGEE come from the germline V gene. This CDR3 is CASSGNRGRTGELFF. The CDR3 bases are TGTGCCAGCAGCGGCAACAGGGGGCGCACCGGGGAGCTGTTTTTT.

The gene calls are TRBV5-1 and TRBJ2-7, with 10 bases matching TRBD2. This CDR3 is built from 16 residues. The trim removed 4 bases at V and 2 bases at J, leaving 9 bases unmatched. Germline assignment: CDR1 SGHRS and CDR2 YFSETQ. The CDR3 coding sequence is TGCGCCAGCAGCGTGGATACTAGCGGGATCCCCTACGAGCAGTACTTC. Amino acids: CASSVDTSGIPYEQYF.

V usage is TRBV28 and J usage is TRBJ2-5; 10 bases align to TRBD1. J gave up 4 bases and V 3 bases, and 5 bases lay outside the gene matches. The CDR3 has 15 residues. Germline values: CDR1 MDHEN, CDR2 SYDVKM. The CDR3 protein is CASSFGTGVLETQYF. The CDR3 nucleotides are TGTGCCAGCAGTTTTGGGACAGGGGTATTAGAGACCCAGTACTTC.

The chain links TRBV2 to TRBJ2-7; no clear D. V gave up 8 bases and J gave up 0 bases, with 11 bases separating them. There are 13 residues in the CDR3. Germline assignment: CDR1 SNHLY and CDR2 FYNNEI. In DNA, the CDR3 is TGTGCCAGCCAACTATACCCCTCCTACGAGCAGTACTTC. It specifies CASQLYPSYEQYF.

This chain connects TRBV9 to TRBJ2-1, with 9 bases that match TRBD1. Trimming removed 2 bases from V and 4 bases from J; junction bases left unmatched: 7. The CDR3 loop spans 16 amino acids. Germline values: CDR1 SGDLS, CDR2 YYNGEE. CDR3 sequence: CASSVTGTGIYNEQFF. In DNA form, the CDR3 reads TGTGCCAGCAGCGTTACCGGGACAGGGATTTACAATGAGCAGTTCTTC.

V gene TRBV5-1 combines with J gene TRBJ2-5; D gene uncertain. This CDR3 comprises 15 residues. V lost 1 base, J lost 5 bases, and 15 bases lay in between. In germline, CDR1 is SGHRS, CDR2 YFSETQ. CDR3 residues: CASSLSTRLGETQYF. CDR3 bases: TGCGCCAGCAGCTTGAGTACCCGTTTGGGGGAGACCCAGTACTTC.

The rearrangement uses TRBV11-2 and TRBJ2-1; 9 bases match TRBD2. V trimming: 6 bases; J trimming: 11 bases; junction bases outside the gene matches: 11. CDR3 length equals 14 residues. CDR1 is SGHAT, CDR2 FQNNGV, per germline. The CDR3 reads CASSYETSGRKQFF. The DNA of the CDR3 is TGTGCCAGCAGTTATGAGACGAGCGGGAGGAAGCAGTTCTTC.

The chain couples TRBV7-9 to TRBJ2-1; 8 bases align to TRBD1. Germline V lookup: CDR1 SEHNR, CDR2 FQNEAQ (reference sequence). Losses at the gene ends were 4 bases for V and 12 bases for J; bases not matched to a gene: 11. The CDR3 has 14 residues. CDR3 amino acids: CASSSGQGPLGQFF. The CDR3 region has the DNA TGTGCCAGCAGCTCAGGACAGGGTCCTTTGGGGCAGTTCTTC.

This rearrangement joins TRBV29-1 to TRBJ2-7; D possibly corresponds to TRBD2 (5 bases). The germline V and J ends were trimmed by 5 bases and 4 bases, with 15 bases remaining between them. Per germline, CDR1 SQVTM and CDR2 ANQGSEA. The CDR3 consists of 13 residues. The CDR3 region has the DNA TGCAGCGTTTGGAACTCGGGAAGGTACGAGCAGTACTTC. It is translated as CSVWNSGRYEQYF.

The DNA for the CDR3 is TGTGCCAGTTCGAAACAGGGGGCAGGGGAGCAGTTCTTC. Encoded protein: CASSKQGAGEQFF. The rearrangement links TRBV6-1 to TRBJ2-1; 9 bases fit TRBD1. Germline lookup yields CDR1 MNHNS and CDR2 SASEGT. The length of the CDR3 is 13 residues. After removal of 9 bases from V and 10 bases from J, the junction contained 10 bases not matched to a gene.

The chain links TRBV7-6 to TRBJ1-2; 8 nucleotides align to TRBD1. Germline values: CDR1 SGHVS, CDR2 FNYEAQ. V was pared by 4 bases and J by 8 bases, with 12 bases of the junction left unmatched. CDR3 length equals 15 residues. The CDR3, as DNA: TGTGCCAGCAGCTATACGGAAAGGGACAGGTCGGGCTACACCTTC. Translation gives CASSYTERDRSGYTF.

V gene TRBV28 combines with J gene TRBJ2-7, with 8 bases matching TRBD1. From germline, CDR1 is MDHEN and CDR2 SYDVKM. CDR3 size: 14 residues. J gave up 5 bases and V 7 bases, and 10 bases lay outside the gene matches. CDR3 sequence: CASTLDRVKDEQYF. CDR3 in DNA: TGTGCCAGCACCCTGGACAGGGTAAAAGACGAGCAGTACTTC. Supplemented by reference TRBV28 and TRBJ2-7, the full variable domain reads DVKVTQSSRYLVKRTGEKVFLECVQDMDHENMFWYRQDPGLGLRLIYFSYDVKMKEKGDIPEGYSVSREKKERFSLILESASTNQTSMYLCASTLDRVKDEQYFGPGTRLTVT.

The chain employs TRBV7-9 and TRBJ2-7; D ambiguous. Germline CDR1 reads SEHNR; CDR2 reads FQNEAQ (reference sequence). Trimming shortened V by 4 bases and J by 5 bases, and 12 bases separated the two germline ends. The CDR3 contains 13 residues. The CDR3 bases are TGTGCCAGCAGCTCCGTCCTGGTGGACGAGCAGTACTTC. Its protein product is CASSSVLVDEQYF. Filled out from reference TRBV7-9 and TRBJ2-7, the complete variable domain reads DTGVSQNPRHKITKRGQNVTFRCDPISEHNRLYWYRQTLGQGPEFLTYFQNEAQLEKSRLLSDRFSAERPKGSFSTLEIQRTEQGDSAMYLCASSSVLVDEQYFGPGTRLTVT.

The chain uses TRBV4-2 and TRBJ1-5, with D uncertain. V dropped 1 base and J dropped 4 bases, with 11 bases sitting between them. CDR3 length: 15 residues. Germline CDR1 LGHNA, CDR2 YNFKEQ. The CDR3 coding sequence is TGTGCCAGCAGCCAAGGGTTACGGATGAATCAGCCCCAGCATTTT. Protein sequence: CASSQGLRMNQPQHF.

This chain uses TRBV14 with TRBJ1-1; 7 bases align to TRBD1. The germline gives CDR1 SGHDN, CDR2 FVKESK. This CDR3 is built from 13 residues. After removal of 6 bases from V and 10 bases from J, the junction contained 11 bases not matched to a gene. The CDR3 is CASRDRGGGGAFF. The CDR3 nucleotides read TGTGCCAGCAGAGACCGAGGGGGCGGAGGAGCTTTCTTT.